This T cell receptor beta chain was sequenced in a study of beta chain features in type 1 diabetes. In the study overall: What patients shared with healthy donors was a similar profile of age, gender and cell yields. General study results and limits: A moderate, significant TCRB CDR3 shortening appeared in type 1 diabetes across four CD4+ subsets.

The CDR3 covers 14 residues. Germline lookup yields CDR1 KGHSH and CDR2 LQKENI. The V end was cut by 3 bases, the J end by 1 base, with 4 bases between. The whole isolated RNA underwent reverse transcription, so sequencing captured expressed TCRB transcripts. Some clones are missing from TCRdb's copy, which holds only in-frame ones; the method was immunoSEQ multiplex PCR. The sample lists around 650,000 clones, roughly an eighth occurring once. It was via CD45RO/CCR7/CD25/CD127/CD95/CD27 that CD4+ naive, central memory, regulatory and stem cell-like memory cells were sorted. Post-sort purity exceeded 98% for all sorted populations. Details on this clone: Its antigen is currently unknown. Other DNA sequences within the sample encode an identical CDR3.

V gene TRBV18 combines with J gene TRBJ2-6; D gene unclear. Sequencing was performed on naive CD4+ T cells from blood. The sequence was collected from a man aged 25-40 years with type 1 diabetes. The CDR3: CASSPSSGANVLTF. CDR3 nucleotide sequence: TGTGCCAGCTCACCGTCGTCTGGGGCCAACGTCCTGACTTTC.